The 27 T cell receptor beta chains reported below all come from one sample, sequenced in a study of early T cells in non-severe SARS-CoV-2 infection. MiXCR, applied by TCRdb to the 5' RACE reads, yields one record per CDR3 protein. The sample lists around 80,000 distinct CDR3 sequences; approximately 10% were seen once. Sequenced material: whole blood, taken at baseline. These receptors were taken from an adult who was a healthcare worker with PCR-confirmed SARS-CoV-2 infection or an uninfected control (not recorded which).

This clonotype was picked up many times. The V call is TRBV29-1, the J call TRBJ1-1; a possible D gene is TRBD1 (6 bases). Germline loops: CDR1 SQVTM, CDR2 ANQGSEA. This CDR3 comprises 11 residues. Trimming took off 3 bases at V and 5 bases at J, with 7 bases between the two ends. The CDR3 DNA reads TGCAGCGTTGATAGGGGGACTGAAGCTTTCTTT. This encodes CSVDRGTEAFF.

The chain couples TRBV7-9 to TRBJ1-2; the D gene is possibly TRBD1 (6 bases). Trimming pared 5 bases from V and 9 bases from J, leaving 19 bases between. The CDR3 loop spans 14 amino acids. Germline V lookup: CDR1 SEHNR, CDR2 FQNEAQ (reference sequence). This CDR3 is CASSPGADSSRYTF. The CDR3 DNA reads TGTGCCAGCAGCCCCGGGGCGGACAGCTCTCGCTACACCTTC.

V usage is TRBV2 and J usage is TRBJ1-6, with 8 bases lining up with TRBD1. The CDR3 loop spans 15 amino acids. Germline CDR1 SNHLY, CDR2 FYNNEI. The trim removed 2 bases at V and 10 bases at J, leaving 7 bases unmatched. CDR3 nucleotide sequence: TGTGCCAGCAGTGAAACAACAGGGGGTTACTCACCCCTCCACTTT. Translation gives CASSETTGGYSPLHF.

This clonotype was seen many times. The chain carries TRBV6-6 and TRBJ2-1, with TRBD1 matching 8 bases. Trimming at V came to 2 bases and at J to 3 bases, leaving 6 bases not matched to a gene. This CDR3 contains 16 residues. Germline V lookup: CDR1 MNHNY, CDR2 SVGAGI (reference sequence). The CDR3 DNA reads TGTGCCAGCAGTTACCCTAGGACAGGGAGCTACAATGAGCAGTTCTTC. Protein product: CASSYPRTGSYNEQFF.

This chain connects TRBV20-1 to TRBJ2-3, with 11 nucleotides matching TRBD2. In germline, CDR1 is DFQATT, CDR2 SNEGSKA (reference sequence). Trimming took 5 bases from V and 2 from J; bases not matched to a gene: 3. There are 14 residues in the CDR3. In nucleotides, the CDR3 is TGCAGTGCTCCGGGACTAGCGGACACAGATACGCAGTATTTT. It translates to CSAPGLADTDTQYF.

The genes are TRBV6-1 and TRBJ2-1; either TRBD1 or TRBD2 may supply D (5 bases each). Trimming took 3 bases from V and 5 from J, leaving 17 bases between them. Germline CDR1 and CDR2: MNHNS and SASEGT. There are 16 residues in the CDR3. The CDR3 bases are TGTGCCAGCAGTGAGGCCAACAGGCGAGGGAACAATGAGCAGTTCTTC. Translation gives CASSEANRRGNNEQFF.

This clonotype was observed many times. The CDR3 sequence is CSALTGTGRNSPLHF. Written as DNA, the CDR3 is TGCAGTGCCCTAACCGGGACAGGGAGGAATTCACCCCTCCACTTT. The chain links TRBV20-1 to TRBJ1-6; 9 nucleotides agree with TRBD1. This CDR3 has 15 residues. Losses at the gene ends were 6 bases for V and 7 bases for J; bases not matched to a gene: 10. Germline loops: CDR1 DFQATT, CDR2 SNEGSKA (reference sequence).

There are a few counts of this clonotype. The chain combines TRBV7-2 with TRBJ1-5; no clear D. Germline CDR1 and CDR2: SGHTA and FQGNSA. V was cut by 0 bases and J by 1 base, with 13 bases left in between. The CDR3 loop spans 17 amino acids. CDR3 amino acids: CASSLAPLVSSNQPQHF. CDR3 coding DNA: TGTGCCAGCAGCTTAGCGCCCCTAGTCTCGAGCAATCAGCCCCAGCATTTT.

This clonotype was detected only a few times. The V call is TRBV7-2, the J call TRBJ1-4, with D possibly being TRBD1 (6 bases). The germline gives CDR1 SGHTA, CDR2 FQGNSA. The CDR3 is 15 residues long. V was pared by 1 base and J by 9 bases, with 15 bases between. The CDR3 DNA follows: TGTGCCAGCAGCTTAGGCGGGGGCCGCCATCAAAAACTGTTTTTT. It specifies CASSLGGGRHQKLFF. Looking up the rest from reference TRBV7-2 and TRBJ1-4 gives the full variable domain: GAGVSQSPSNKVTEKGKDVELRCDPISGHTALYWYRQSLGQGLEFLIYFQGNSAPDKSGLPSDRFSAERTGGSVSTLTIQRTQQEDSAVYLCASSLGGGRHQKLFFGSGTQLSVL.

This clonotype has at least ten counts. The chain joins TRBV28 to TRBJ1-2; tentative D call: TRBD1 (5 bases). There are 14 residues in the CDR3. The germline V and J ends were trimmed by 6 bases and 3 bases, with 14 bases remaining between them. CDR1 and CDR2 (germline): MDHEN, SYDVKM. The CDR3 region has the DNA TGTGCCAGCAGGACAGCCCCTGTGGACTATGGCTACACCTTC. Translation gives CASRTAPVDYGYTF.

This clonotype was detected many times. The chain links TRBV6-6 to TRBJ1-1; no clear D gene. Germline V gives CDR1 MNHNY, CDR2 SVGAGI (reference sequence). The V end lost 7 bases, the J end lost 1 base, and 4 bases lay between the germline ends. The CDR3 spans 11 residues. DNA of the CDR3: TGTGCCAGCAAGGGGAACACTGAAGCTTTCTTT. This translates into CASKGNTEAFF.

This clonotype has a handful of counts. The V and J genes are TRBV21-1 and TRBJ2-4; TRBD2 reflects the table's D call only, with no check against the DNA. TRBV21-1 is a pseudogene segment. The CDR3 totals 16 residues. CDR3 in DNA: TGTGCCAGCAGCAAACGGCAATGGGCCAGGCCAAACATTCAGTACTTC. It is translated as CASSKRQWARPNIQYF.

Remarks on this clonotype: A much more abundant neighbour one base away suggests this may be a read error. This chain uses TRBV7-2 with TRBJ2-7; 11 nucleotides agree with TRBD2. V lost 3 bases and J lost 3; bases outside the gene matches: 16. CDR3 length equals 19 residues. Germline CDR1 and CDR2: SGHTA and FQGNSA. The CDR3 loop reads CASSFTPRVAGGSDYEQYF. The CDR3 bases are TGTGCCAGCAGCTTTACCCCCCGGGTAGCGGGGGGGTCGGACTACGAGCAGTACTTC.

The J gene is TRBJ2-1, the V gene TRBV5-4; D is uncertain. CDR1 and CDR2 (germline): SGHNT, YYREEE (reference sequence). Trimming removed 4 bases from V and 9 bases from J, with 14 bases in between. CDR3 length: 13 residues. For the CDR3, the DNA is TGTGCCAGCAGCATAGACCCTATTACTGAGCAGTTCTTC. It is translated as CASSIDPITEQFF.

This clonotype has ten or more counts. The rearrangement links TRBV3-1 to TRBJ2-7; 7 bases map to TRBD2. CDR3 size: 15 residues. The V gene end was trimmed by 2 bases and the J gene end by 0 bases; junction bases not matched to a gene: 4. CDR1 LGHDT and CDR2 YNNKEL come from the germline V gene (reference sequence). CDR3 in DNA: TGTGCCAGCAGCCAATTCACGGGGGGCTCCTACGAGCAGTACTTC. Protein: CASSQFTGGSYEQYF.

This clonotype was detected many times. This sequence joins TRBV4-3 and TRBJ2-5; D not resolved. Between the trimmed V and J ends, which lost 0 bases and 2 bases, there was a span of 7 bases. The CDR3 loop spans 14 amino acids. CDR1 is LGHNA, CDR2 YSLEER, per germline. The CDR3 reads CASSQDLGQETQYF. The CDR3 DNA is TGCGCCAGCAGCCAAGATCTAGGGCAAGAGACCCAGTACTTC.

This clonotype was seen more than once but under ten times. The V and J genes are TRBV7-9 and TRBJ2-2; D is unresolved. CDR1 SEHNR and CDR2 FQNEAQ come from the germline V gene (reference sequence). This CDR3 is 15 amino acids long. The ends were cut back, 5 bases at V and 10 bases at J, with 20 bases in the middle. The CDR3 reads CASSQPRPGWAELFF. In nucleotides, the CDR3 is TGTGCCAGCAGCCAGCCGCGGCCAGGTTGGGCGGAGCTGTTTTTT.

This clonotype occurred a few times. The V call is TRBV5-1, the J call TRBJ2-7; D possibly corresponds to TRBD1 (5 bases). The CDR3 loop spans 14 amino acids. Trimming removed 0 bases from V and 4 bases from J, with 11 bases in between. Per germline, CDR1 SGHRS and CDR2 YFSETQ. CDR3 amino acids: CASSLGTGLYEQYF. CDR3 DNA: TGCGCCAGCAGCTTGGGTACAGGATTATACGAGCAGTACTTC.

This clonotype was recorded many times. This chain links TRBV7-6 with TRBJ2-7, with D maybe TRBD1 (6 bases). Germline values: CDR1 SGHVS, CDR2 FNYEAQ. The length of the CDR3 is 15 residues. Deletions cut 1 base from V and 5 bases from J, with 15 bases between. The CDR3 loop is CASSLGGPRGHEQYF. Written as DNA, the CDR3 is TGTGCCAGCAGCTTAGGGGGCCCCAGGGGTCACGAGCAGTACTTC.

This clonotype was seen many times. This sequence joins TRBV7-8 and TRBJ2-3; D remains ambiguous. Trimming pared 1 base from V and 4 bases from J, leaving 3 bases between. The CDR3 is 12 residues long. From germline, CDR1 is SGHVS and CDR2 FQNEAQ. The CDR3 here is CASSLEADTQYF. Written as DNA, the CDR3 is TGTGCCAGCAGCTTAGAGGCAGATACGCAGTATTTT.

This clonotype turned up a few times. The rearrangement joins TRBV20-1 to TRBJ2-1; 7 bases are shared with TRBD2. The CDR3 has 15 residues. V lost 7 bases and J lost 5; bases outside the gene matches: 14. Germline CDR1 is DFQATT and CDR2 is SNEGSKA (reference sequence). Here the CDR3 reads CSVPSGRGTHNEQFF. CDR3 DNA sequence: TGCAGTGTTCCCTCGGGGCGGGGGACCCACAATGAGCAGTTCTTC.

This CDR3 is CSARPPGGGAEQYF. In DNA form, the CDR3 reads TGCAGTGCTAGACCGCCAGGAGGGGGCGCCGAGCAGTACTTC. The chain is built from TRBV20-1 and TRBJ2-7; D is perhaps TRBD1 (7 bases). The CDR3 runs 14 residues. V dropped 2 bases and J dropped 6 bases, with 17 bases sitting between them. Germline CDR1 and CDR2: DFQATT and SNEGSKA (reference sequence).

This clonotype came up many times. V usage is TRBV19 and J usage is TRBJ2-7; D ambiguous. The CDR3 covers 15 residues. Per the germline V gene, CDR1 is LNHDA and CDR2 is SQIVND (reference sequence). Trimming stripped 3 bases from V and 0 bases from J, with 12 bases between. The CDR3 reads CASSMADSSSYEQYF. In DNA form, the CDR3 reads TGTGCCAGTAGTATGGCTGACTCGTCCTCCTACGAGCAGTACTTC.

This clonotype was detected ten times or more. The genes are TRBV14 and TRBJ1-2; D is perhaps TRBD1 (6 bases). This CDR3 has 16 amino acids. CDR1 is SGHDN and CDR2 is FVKESK in the germline V gene. Trimming cost V 0 bases and J 4 bases, with 15 bases left between them. For the CDR3, the DNA is TGTGCCAGCAGCCAAGATCTTCCGGGGGCCGGCTATGGCTACACCTTC. Its protein product is CASSQDLPGAGYGYTF.

This clonotype showed up many times. The chain uses TRBV7-2 and TRBJ1-1; no reliable D call. Germline V gene data show CDR1 as SGHTA and CDR2 as FQGNSA. The CDR3 sequence is 16 residues long. The V end was cut by 2 bases, the J end by 0 bases, with 13 bases between. CDR3 sequence reads: CASSLTSQALNTEAFF. CDR3 nucleotides: TGTGCCAGCAGCTTAACTTCCCAGGCCTTGAACACTGAAGCTTTCTTT.

V gene TRBV29-1 combines with J gene TRBJ2-6; D is ambiguous. The CDR3 is 12 residues long. Trimming pared 5 bases from V and 4 bases from J, leaving 6 bases between. Germline CDR1 SQVTM, CDR2 ANQGSEA. CDR3 residues: CSVTYGANVLTF. The DNA of the CDR3 is TGCAGCGTTACTTACGGGGCCAACGTCCTGACTTTC. Combining the CDR3 with reference TRBV29-1 and TRBJ2-6 gives the whole variable domain SAVISQKPSRDICQRGTSLTIQCQVDSQVTMMFWYRQQPGQSLTLIATANQGSEATYESGFVIDKFPISRPNLTFSTLTVSNMSPEDSSIYLCSVTYGANVLTFGAGSRLTVL.

Only a few counts were recorded for this clonotype. The V and J genes are TRBV29-1 and TRBJ2-7; 8 bases are shared with TRBD2. Unmatched junction bases numbered 6, after V lost 4 bases and J lost 1 base. Looked up from germline, CDR1 is SQVTM and CDR2 is ANQGSEA. The CDR3 contains 14 residues. For the CDR3, the DNA is TGCAGCGTTGCGGGCCCTAGCGGGTCCTACGAGCAGTACTTC. It yields the protein CSVAGPSGSYEQYF.